These T cell receptor beta chains were read from a single sample in a study of CD8 T cells in ankylosing spondylitis. In TCRdb, the 5' RACE reads were re-called with MiXCR into one record per CDR3 protein. The repertoire holds 390,000 or so distinct CDR3 sequences, with 20% to 25% as singletons. Sequencing was done on a sample of blood, either unsorted or a sorted T cell fraction (not recorded which). Receptor source: a male donor with ankylosing spondylitis. Each CDR3 is given with its conserved first and last residue. Fields, in order: clone size, J gene, D gene, V gene, CDR3 DNA, CDR3 protein. The D gene is left open where the match is weak. Size tells how often a clone was seen (once, few, many) or the class of an expanded clone, and some rows leave it out.

>many|TRBJ2-1|TRBD2|TRBV5-1
TGTGCCAGCAGCTCGACTAGCGGGAGTTACAATGAGCAGTTCTTC
CASSSTSGSYNEQFF
>few|TRBJ2-1|TRBD2|TRBV6-5
TGTGCCAGCAGTCGCTCGGAGACTAGCGCGAGGGTCGATGAGCAGTTCTTC
CASSRSETSARVDEQFF
>many|TRBJ2-7|TRBD1|TRBV29-1
TGCAGCGTGACCAAGCTCCGGGACAGGGCTTACGAGCAGTACTTC
CSVTKLRDRAYEQYF
>NA|TRBJ2-5|NA|TRBV3-1
TGTGCCAGCAGCCAAGATCTGATGGGAGGAACAGAGACCCAGTACTTC
CASSQDLMGGTETQYF
>NA|TRBJ2-1|TRBD2|TRBV20-1
TGCAGTGCCGCGGGACTAGCGGGAGGAGTAGGTGAGCAGTTCTTC
CSAAGLAGGVGEQFF
>once|TRBJ2-3|TRBD2|TRBV5-1
TGCGCCAGCAAGCGGGAGGGCCCGCCAGATACGCAGTATTTT
CASKREGPPDTQYF
>NA|TRBJ1-1|NA|TRBV18
TGTGCCAGCTCACCAGGGTCGGGCCCGAACACTGAAGCTTTCTTT
CASSPGSGPNTEAFF
>NA|TRBJ2-2|NA|TRBV10-3
TGTGCCACGGGCCCCGGGGGCATCACCGGGGAGCTGTTTTTT
CATGPGGITGELFF
>few|TRBJ2-2|NA|TRBV28
TGTGCCAGCAGTTTATCGCCTGCCCGGGCCGGGGAGCTGTTTTTT
CASSLSPARAGELFF
>NA|TRBJ1-4|NA|TRBV20-1
TGCAGTGCTAGTGAAACTTGGGGGACAACTAATGAAAAACTGTTTTTT
CSASETWGTTNEKLFF
>NA|TRBJ1-4|NA|TRBV11-2
TGTGCCAGCAGCTTAGACTGGGAGGAAAAACTGTTTTTT
CASSLDWEEKLFF
>few|TRBJ1-5|NA|TRBV12-3/TRBV12-4
TGTGCCAGCAGTTTTTACCCAGGTAGCAATCAGCCCCAGCATTTT
CASSFYPGSNQPQHF
>few|TRBJ1-2|NA|TRBV5-8
TGTGCCAGCAGCCAACCCGACAGGAACTATGGCTACACCTTC
CASSQPDRNYGYTF
>NA|TRBJ1-5|NA|TRBV20-1
TGCAGTGCTTTCAGTGGATCTAGCAATCAGCCCCAGCATTTT
CSAFSGSSNQPQHF